This T cell receptor beta chain was captured by sequencing in a study of cytomegalovirus exposure and HLA in healthy donors. Germline CDR1 reads GTSNPN; CDR2 reads SVGIG (reference sequence). V lost 4 bases, J lost 3 bases, and 19 bases lay in between. The CDR3 is 16 amino acids. The PCR ran on 60 Vbeta and 13 Jbeta primers. TCRdb's table, derived via immunoSEQ multiplex PCR, lists solely in-frame clones and lacks some. The sample shows some 120,000 clones, about 59% of them seen only once. V usage is TRBV30 and J usage is TRBJ2-1; D is perhaps TRBD2 (5 bases). This clonotype originated in a woman in her thirties or forties in good health and CMV-seropositive. The sample consisted of PBMCs. CDR3 nucleotides: TGTGCCTGGACCCCCGAGGGCCGAGTACTCTACAATGAGCAGTTCTTC. It is translated as CAWTPEGRVLYNEQFF.